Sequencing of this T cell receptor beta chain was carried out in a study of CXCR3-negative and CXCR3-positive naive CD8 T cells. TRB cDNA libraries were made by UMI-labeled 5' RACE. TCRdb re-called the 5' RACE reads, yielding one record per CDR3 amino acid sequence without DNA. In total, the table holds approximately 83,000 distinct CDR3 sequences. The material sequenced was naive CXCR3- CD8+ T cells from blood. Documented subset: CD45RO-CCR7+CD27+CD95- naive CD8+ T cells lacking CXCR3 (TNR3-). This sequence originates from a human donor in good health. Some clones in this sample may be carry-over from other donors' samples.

CDR3 loop: CARSLGQANYGYTF. The chain combines TRBV5-6 with TRBJ1-2; lacking DNA, the TRBD1 call made by TCRdb goes unchecked. The CDR3 covers 14 residues. Germline V gene lookup returns CDR1 SGHDT and CDR2 YYEEEE.